This T cell receptor beta chain was documented in a study of blood T cell repertoires in COVID-19. Libraries were prepared by immunoSEQ multiplex PCR; TCRdb keeps only in-frame clonotypes and omits some of them. The data contain almost 250,000 clones, about 89% of them singletons. CDR3 size: 15 residues. Between the trimmed V and J ends, which lost 7 bases and 0 bases, there was a span of 16 bases. Germline V gene data show CDR1 as SGHRS and CDR2 as YFSETQ. Sequenced input: peripheral blood. This chain links TRBV5-1 with TRBJ1-1, with D possibly being TRBD1 (6 bases). The TCR was taken from a woman between 55 and 75 years old who had recovered from COVID-19. CDR3 DNA sequence: TGCGCCAGCTGCGTAGGGGGGGCGATGAACACTGAAGCTTTCTTT. Encoded protein: CASCVGGAMNTEAFF.